The rows below give T cell receptor beta chains drawn from one sample of a study of Graves' ophthalmopathy and Graves' hyperthyroidism. TCRdb itself ran the multiplex PCR reads through MiXCR, one entry per CDR3 protein. The table includes roughly 410,000 distinct CDR3 sequences, 15% to 19% detected once. Source material: peripheral blood. The origin of the receptors is a woman between 18 and 29 years old with stable Graves' hyperthyroidism. CDR3s include the opening cysteine and the closing phenylalanine or tryptophan. The D gene is left open where the match is weak. Size tells how often a clone was seen (once, few, many) or the class of an expanded clone, and some rows leave it out.

CDR3 length: 15; D gene: -; J gene: TRBJ1-2; V gene: TRBV12-3/TRBV12-4; clone size: many; CDR3 DNA: TGTGCCAGCAGTCCAGAGGGCGGGTCGAACTATGGCTACACCTTC; CDR3 protein: CASSPEGGSNYGYTF
CDR3 length: 14; D gene: TRBD1; J gene: TRBJ1-3; V gene: TRBV7-2; clone size: few; CDR3 DNA: TGTGCCAGCAGCTCAGGGGGGCGAGGAAACACCATATATTTT; CDR3 protein: CASSSGGRGNTIYF
CDR3 length: 14; D gene: TRBD1; J gene: TRBJ1-1; V gene: TRBV20-1; clone size: many; CDR3 DNA: TGCAGTGCTAGGCGAGGGGGCATGAACACTGAAGCTTTCTTT; CDR3 protein: CSARRGGMNTEAFF
CDR3 length: 14; D gene: -; J gene: TRBJ1-1; V gene: TRBV20-1; clone size: many; CDR3 DNA: TGCAGTGCTATGAGACGCACCATGAACACTGAAGCTTTCTTT; CDR3 protein: CSAMRRTMNTEAFF
CDR3 length: 19; D gene: TRBD2; J gene: TRBJ2-2; V gene: TRBV6-4; clone size: many; CDR3 DNA: TGTGCCAGCAGTCCGATCGTACTAGCGGGGGGAAAATCTGCCCGAGAGCTGTTTTTT; CDR3 protein: CASSPIVLAGGKSARELFF
CDR3 length: 12; D gene: -; J gene: TRBJ1-2; V gene: TRBV19; clone size: many; CDR3 DNA: TGTGCCAGTAGTTCAACAGTTCGGGGCTACACCTTC; CDR3 protein: CASSSTVRGYTF
CDR3 length: 15; D gene: TRBD1; J gene: TRBJ2-4; V gene: TRBV20-1; clone size: many; CDR3 DNA: TGCAGTGCTCCTTCCATCAGGACAGGGGTTAACATTCAGTACTTC; CDR3 protein: CSAPSIRTGVNIQYF
CDR3 length: 14; D gene: -; J gene: TRBJ2-7; V gene: TRBV12-3/TRBV12-4; clone size: many; CDR3 DNA: TGTGCCAGCAGTTTTGGGGGGCTGACCTACGAGCAGTACTTC; CDR3 protein: CASSFGGLTYEQYF
CDR3 length: 14; D gene: -; J gene: TRBJ2-6; V gene: TRBV19; clone size: many; CDR3 DNA: TGTGCCAGTAGTATAGGGGCAGGGGCCAACGTCCTGACTTTC; CDR3 protein: CASSIGAGANVLTF
CDR3 length: 18; D gene: TRBD1; J gene: TRBJ2-4; V gene: TRBV12-5; clone size: many; CDR3 DNA: TGTGCTAGTGGTTTGGTACGAATAGGGGGCCGATCCAAAAACATTCAGTACTTC; CDR3 protein: CASGLVRIGGRSKNIQYF
CDR3 length: 13; D gene: -; J gene: TRBJ1-1; V gene: TRBV20-1; clone size: once; CDR3 DNA: TGCAGTGCGGGGGGGGCGGGGTACACTGAAGCTTTCTTT; CDR3 protein: CSAGGAGYTEAFF
CDR3 length: 14; D gene: -; J gene: TRBJ2-5; V gene: TRBV28; clone size: many; CDR3 DNA: TGTGCCAGCAGTGCGGGTGGCAGCCAAGAGACCCAGTACTTC; CDR3 protein: CASSAGGSQETQYF
CDR3 length: 16; D gene: TRBD1; J gene: TRBJ2-5; V gene: TRBV27; clone size: many; CDR3 DNA: TGTGCCAGCAGTGAGGACAGGGGGCAATGGAGGGAGACCCAGTACTTC; CDR3 protein: CASSEDRGQWRETQYF
CDR3 length: 15; D gene: TRBD1; J gene: TRBJ2-7; V gene: TRBV12-3/TRBV12-4; clone size: -; CDR3 DNA: TGTGCCAGCAGTTTAAGGACAGGGAAAGAGAGCGAGCAGTACTTC; CDR3 protein: CASSLRTGKESEQYF
CDR3 length: 14; D gene: -; J gene: TRBJ2-2; V gene: TRBV7-3; clone size: -; CDR3 DNA: TGTGCCAGCAGCCGAGGGACGGCTAGCGGGGAGCTGTTTTTT; CDR3 protein: CASSRGTASGELFF
CDR3 length: 12; D gene: TRBD1; J gene: TRBJ2-7; V gene: TRBV6-1; clone size: -; CDR3 DNA: TGTGCCAGCACCGACAGGGGGGGCGAGCAGTACTTC; CDR3 protein: CASTDRGGEQYF
CDR3 length: 15; D gene: TRBD1; J gene: TRBJ2-2; V gene: TRBV2; clone size: many; CDR3 DNA: TGTGCCAGCGATCGACAGGGGGCGCACGGCGGGGAGCTGTTTTTT; CDR3 protein: CASDRQGAHGGELFF
CDR3 length: 14; D gene: TRBD1; J gene: TRBJ2-7; V gene: TRBV28; clone size: many; CDR3 DNA: TGTGCCAGCAGGGAGGACAGGGGGACCTACGAGCAGTACTTC; CDR3 protein: CASREDRGTYEQYF
CDR3 length: 15; D gene: TRBD1; J gene: TRBJ1-1; V gene: TRBV6-1; clone size: few; CDR3 DNA: TGTGCCAGCAGTGAAGCCGGCCAGGGGGCGGACCGAGCTTTCTTT; CDR3 protein: CASSEAGQGADRAFF
CDR3 length: 14; D gene: TRBD1; J gene: TRBJ1-5; V gene: TRBV27; clone size: many; CDR3 DNA: TGTGCCAGCAGCAGGGGGTTGGGCAATCAGCCCCAGCATTTT; CDR3 protein: CASSRGLGNQPQHF
CDR3 length: 13; D gene: -; J gene: TRBJ2-3; V gene: TRBV7-2; clone size: -; CDR3 DNA: TGTGCCAGCAGCTTAGCGAGGGCAGATACGCAGTATTTT; CDR3 protein: CASSLARADTQYF
CDR3 length: 14; D gene: TRBD1; J gene: TRBJ2-7; V gene: TRBV7-8; clone size: -; CDR3 DNA: TGTGCCAGCAGCTCGAGGGACAGCGCCTACGAGCAGTACTTC; CDR3 protein: CASSSRDSAYEQYF
CDR3 length: 15; D gene: TRBD1; J gene: TRBJ1-6; V gene: TRBV7-2; clone size: many; CDR3 DNA: TGTGCCAGCAGCTTAGGAGGAGGGGGCGGTTCACCCCTCCACTTT; CDR3 protein: CASSLGGGGGSPLHF
CDR3 length: 14; D gene: TRBD1; J gene: TRBJ2-7; V gene: TRBV12-3/TRBV12-4; clone size: many; CDR3 DNA: TGTGCCAGCAGTTCTACAGGGGCCTCCTACGAGCAGTACTTC; CDR3 protein: CASSSTGASYEQYF
CDR3 length: 13; D gene: -; J gene: TRBJ1-6; V gene: TRBV18; clone size: many; CDR3 DNA: TGTGCCAGCTCAACCCCCCCCGGTTCACCCCTCCACTTT; CDR3 protein: CASSTPPGSPLHF
CDR3 length: 17; D gene: -; J gene: TRBJ1-2; V gene: TRBV18; clone size: few; CDR3 DNA: TGTGCCAGCTCACCTAGTATCTCGTTTAACACTAACTATGGCTACACCTTC; CDR3 protein: CASSPSISFNTNYGYTF
CDR3 length: 11; D gene: -; J gene: TRBJ2-7; V gene: TRBV12-3/TRBV12-4; clone size: many; CDR3 DNA: TGTGCCAGCGGAACCTTCTACGAGCAGTACTTC; CDR3 protein: CASGTFYEQYF
CDR3 length: 19; D gene: -; J gene: TRBJ2-6; V gene: TRBV4-2; clone size: -; CDR3 DNA: TGTGCCAGCAGCGATCAACAGGGAGGTGGCGGACCCGGGGCCAACGTCCTGACTTTC; CDR3 protein: CASSDQQGGGGPGANVLTF
CDR3 length: 10; D gene: -; J gene: TRBJ1-2; V gene: TRBV20-1; clone size: many; CDR3 DNA: TGCAGTGCTTTGGACTATGGCTACACCTTC; CDR3 protein: CSALDYGYTF
CDR3 length: 14; D gene: TRBD1; J gene: TRBJ1-2; V gene: TRBV7-9; clone size: few; CDR3 DNA: TGTGCCAGCAGCTTCCGCAGGGGGCTCTTTGGCTACACCTTC; CDR3 protein: CASSFRRGLFGYTF
CDR3 length: 17; D gene: TRBD2; J gene: TRBJ2-7; V gene: TRBV6-5; clone size: many; CDR3 DNA: TGTGCCAGCCAATGGCCTGGAACTAGCGGGGGGAGAGACGAGCAGTACTTC; CDR3 protein: CASQWPGTSGGRDEQYF
CDR3 length: 14; D gene: -; J gene: TRBJ1-1; V gene: TRBV14; clone size: many; CDR3 DNA: TGTGCCAGCAGCCGAGGGACCTCGAACACTGAAGCTTTCTTT; CDR3 protein: CASSRGTSNTEAFF
CDR3 length: 16; D gene: -; J gene: TRBJ1-1; V gene: TRBV7-6; clone size: many; CDR3 DNA: TGTGCCAGCAGCTTCCCCCCACTGGAAGAAGTCACTGAAGCTTTCTTT; CDR3 protein: CASSFPPLEEVTEAFF
CDR3 length: 12; D gene: -; J gene: TRBJ1-1; V gene: TRBV19; clone size: many; CDR3 DNA: TGTGCCAGTAGTACATGGACAGCTGAAGCTTTCTTT; CDR3 protein: CASSTWTAEAFF
CDR3 length: 13; D gene: -; J gene: TRBJ1-1; V gene: TRBV11-2; clone size: many; CDR3 DNA: TGTGCCAGCAGCCAGAACCTGAACACTGAAGCTTTCTTT; CDR3 protein: CASSQNLNTEAFF
CDR3 length: 15; D gene: TRBD1; J gene: TRBJ1-1; V gene: TRBV15; clone size: many; CDR3 DNA: TGTGCCACCAGCATTAGACAGGGGGCAGGCACTGAAGCTTTCTTT; CDR3 protein: CATSIRQGAGTEAFF
CDR3 length: 17; D gene: TRBD1; J gene: TRBJ1-1; V gene: TRBV11-1; clone size: many; CDR3 DNA: TGTGCCAGCATCCTGGGGACAGGGGGTAGTTTTGGTCCTGAAGCTTTCTTT; CDR3 protein: CASILGTGGSFGPEAFF
CDR3 length: 12; D gene: -; J gene: TRBJ1-5; V gene: TRBV20-1; clone size: many; CDR3 DNA: TGCAGTGCTAGATCGGCTAATCAGCCCCAGCATTTT; CDR3 protein: CSARSANQPQHF
CDR3 length: 14; D gene: TRBD1; J gene: TRBJ1-2; V gene: TRBV29-1; clone size: many; CDR3 DNA: TGCAGCGTTGTCCAGGGGGCGAGGGACTATGGCTACACCTTC; CDR3 protein: CSVVQGARDYGYTF
CDR3 length: 15; D gene: -; J gene: TRBJ2-2; V gene: TRBV4-1; clone size: many; CDR3 DNA: TGCGCCAGCAGCCAACAGGGCTGGTACACCGGGGAGCTGTTTTTT; CDR3 protein: CASSQQGWYTGELFF
CDR3 length: 15; D gene: -; J gene: TRBJ2-5; V gene: TRBV9; clone size: few; CDR3 DNA: TGTGCCAGCAGCGGCCAGGGAGGGGGCTGGGAGACCCAGTACTTC; CDR3 protein: CASSGQGGGWETQYF
CDR3 length: 12; D gene: -; J gene: TRBJ1-2; V gene: TRBV6-1; clone size: -; CDR3 DNA: TGTGCCGCCGGACGTTTTAACTATGGCTACACCTTC; CDR3 protein: CAAGRFNYGYTF
CDR3 length: 18; D gene: -; J gene: TRBJ1-6; V gene: TRBV6-1; clone size: many; CDR3 DNA: TGTGCCAGCAGTGAACCGGCTCATAATAGGGACTCGGAATCACCCCTCCACTTT; CDR3 protein: CASSEPAHNRDSESPLHF
CDR3 length: 18; D gene: TRBD1; J gene: TRBJ1-6; V gene: TRBV11-2; clone size: few; CDR3 DNA: TGTGCCAGCTCCAGAGGGGGCCCCACGGGACGGTATAATTCACCCCTCCACTTT; CDR3 protein: CASSRGGPTGRYNSPLHF
CDR3 length: 15; D gene: -; J gene: TRBJ1-5; V gene: TRBV7-9; clone size: few; CDR3 DNA: TGTGCCAGCAGCCCGATGGGGGTTCCGGATCAGCCCCAGCATTTT; CDR3 protein: CASSPMGVPDQPQHF
CDR3 length: 17; D gene: TRBD1; J gene: TRBJ1-6; V gene: TRBV19; clone size: many; CDR3 DNA: TGTGCCAGTAGGGGAAGGACAGGGGGCAATGCGGAATCACCCCTCCACTTT; CDR3 protein: CASRGRTGGNAESPLHF
CDR3 length: 15; D gene: -; J gene: TRBJ1-1; V gene: TRBV14; clone size: few; CDR3 DNA: TGTGCCAGCAGCCAAGATCGAGGGCCCTACACTGAAGCTTTCTTT; CDR3 protein: CASSQDRGPYTEAFF
CDR3 length: 13; D gene: TRBD1; J gene: TRBJ2-7; V gene: TRBV27; clone size: many; CDR3 DNA: TGTGCCAGCAGTTCCTACAGGGGGTACGAGCAGTACTTC; CDR3 protein: CASSSYRGYEQYF
CDR3 length: 14; D gene: -; J gene: TRBJ1-1; V gene: TRBV5-1; clone size: many; CDR3 DNA: TGCGCCAGCAGCGTGGGAGACTCGAACACTGAAGCTTTCTTT; CDR3 protein: CASSVGDSNTEAFF
CDR3 length: 15; D gene: TRBD1; J gene: TRBJ1-6; V gene: TRBV6-2/TRBV6-3; clone size: many; CDR3 DNA: TGTGCCAGCAGATTGGACAGGGGGCTGAATTCACCCCTCCACTTT; CDR3 protein: CASRLDRGLNSPLHF
CDR3 length: 11; D gene: -; J gene: TRBJ2-2; V gene: TRBV6-1; clone size: many; CDR3 DNA: TGTGCCAGCAGGGGTACCGGGGAGCTGTTTTTT; CDR3 protein: CASRGTGELFF
CDR3 length: 12; D gene: -; J gene: TRBJ1-1; V gene: TRBV11-3; clone size: many; CDR3 DNA: TGTGCCAGCAGCTTTGGGGGGCCTGAAGCTTTCTTT; CDR3 protein: CASSFGGPEAFF
CDR3 length: 13; D gene: -; J gene: TRBJ2-4; V gene: TRBV20-1; clone size: -; CDR3 DNA: TGCAGTGCTAGTAGGGGGAGGGAGGACATTAAGTACTTC; CDR3 protein: CSASRGREDIKYF
CDR3 length: 15; D gene: TRBD2; J gene: TRBJ2-2; V gene: TRBV20-1; clone size: many; CDR3 DNA: TGCAGTGCTAGAGATGGACTAGCGGACACCGGGGAGCTGTTATTT; CDR3 protein: CSARDGLADTGELLF
CDR3 length: 14; D gene: -; J gene: TRBJ1-5; V gene: TRBV20-1; clone size: many; CDR3 DNA: TGCAGTGCTAGCCGGCCGGTTAGCAATCAGCCCCAGCATTTT; CDR3 protein: CSASRPVSNQPQHF
CDR3 length: 17; D gene: TRBD1; J gene: TRBJ2-7; V gene: TRBV12-3/TRBV12-4; clone size: -; CDR3 DNA: TGTGCCAGCAGTTCCGGGACAGGGGGCCTCCGGGGGTACGAGCAGTACTTC; CDR3 protein: CASSSGTGGLRGYEQYF
CDR3 length: 16; D gene: -; J gene: TRBJ2-5; V gene: TRBV14; clone size: many; CDR3 DNA: TGTGCCAGCAGCCAAGAATGGGGCAGAGGATGGGAGACCCAGTACTTC; CDR3 protein: CASSQEWGRGWETQYF
CDR3 length: 16; D gene: -; J gene: TRBJ1-2; V gene: TRBV11-2; clone size: -; CDR3 DNA: TGTGCCAGCAGCCCCAACGCAGTAGGGGGACCAGATGGCTACACCTTC; CDR3 protein: CASSPNAVGGPDGYTF
CDR3 length: 18; D gene: -; J gene: TRBJ2-7; V gene: TRBV11-1; clone size: -; CDR3 DNA: TGTGCCAGCAGCACGACGAGCGGGCTAGCTTCCTCCCCCTACGAGCAGTACTTC; CDR3 protein: CASSTTSGLASSPYEQYF